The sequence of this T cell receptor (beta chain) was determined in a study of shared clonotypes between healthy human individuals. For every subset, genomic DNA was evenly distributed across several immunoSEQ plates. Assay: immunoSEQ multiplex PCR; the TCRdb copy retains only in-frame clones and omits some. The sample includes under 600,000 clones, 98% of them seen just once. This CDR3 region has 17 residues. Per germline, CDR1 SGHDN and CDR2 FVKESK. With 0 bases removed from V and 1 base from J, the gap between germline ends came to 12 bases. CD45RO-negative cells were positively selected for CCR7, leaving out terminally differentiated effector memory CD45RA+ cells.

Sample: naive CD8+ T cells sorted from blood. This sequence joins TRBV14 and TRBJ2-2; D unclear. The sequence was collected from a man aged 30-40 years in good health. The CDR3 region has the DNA TGTGCCAGCAGCCAAGATGTCGCTACCAGGAACACCGGGGAGCTGTTTTTT. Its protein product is CASSQDVATRNTGELFF.